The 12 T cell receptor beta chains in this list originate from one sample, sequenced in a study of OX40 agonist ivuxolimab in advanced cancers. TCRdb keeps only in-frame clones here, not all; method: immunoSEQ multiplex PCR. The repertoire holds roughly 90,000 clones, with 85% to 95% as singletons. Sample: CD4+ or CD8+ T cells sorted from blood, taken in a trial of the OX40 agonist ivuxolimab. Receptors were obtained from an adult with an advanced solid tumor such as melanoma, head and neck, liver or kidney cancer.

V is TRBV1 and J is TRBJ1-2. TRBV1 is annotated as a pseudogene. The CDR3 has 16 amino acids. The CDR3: CTSRDALGSKPYGYTF. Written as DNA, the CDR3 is TGCACCAGCAGGGACGCGCTGGGAAGCAAGCCCTATGGCTACACCTTC.

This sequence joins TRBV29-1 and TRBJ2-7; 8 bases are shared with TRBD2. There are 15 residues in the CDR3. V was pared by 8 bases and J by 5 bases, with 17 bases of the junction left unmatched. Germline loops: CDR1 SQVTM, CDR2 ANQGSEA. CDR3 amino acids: CSPRGAGGRMNEQYF. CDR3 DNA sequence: TGCAGCCCTCGGGGGGCGGGGGGAAGAATGAACGAGCAGTACTTC.

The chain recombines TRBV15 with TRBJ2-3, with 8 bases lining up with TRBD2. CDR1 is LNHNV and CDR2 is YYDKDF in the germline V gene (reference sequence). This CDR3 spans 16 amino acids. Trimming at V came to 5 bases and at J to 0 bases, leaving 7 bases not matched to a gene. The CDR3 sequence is CATSPRLATSTDTQYF. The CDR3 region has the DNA TGTGCCACCAGCCCCAGACTAGCGACTAGCACAGATACGCAGTATTTT. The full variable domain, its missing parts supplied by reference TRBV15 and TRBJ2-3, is DAMVIQNPRYQVTQFGKPVTLSCSQTLNHNVMYWYQQKSSQAPKLLFHYYDKDFNNEADTPDNFQSRRPNTSFCFLDIRSPGLGDTAMYLCATSPRLATSTDTQYFGPGTRLTVL.

DNA for the CDR3: TGTGCCAGCAGCTTGGAGGCCAGGGGGCACTCCAGGGGCTACACCTTC. Protein sequence: CASSLEARGHSRGYTF. The chain employs TRBV5-5 and TRBJ1-2; 8 bases are shared with TRBD1. Germline trimming cut 0 bases from V and 8 bases from J; bases unmatched to any gene: 12. Germline-derived CDR1 and CDR2 are SGHKS and YYEKEE (reference sequence). This CDR3 contains 16 residues. Complete variable domain (other parts from reference TRBV5-5 and TRBJ1-2): DAGVTQSPTHLIKTRGQQVTLRCSPISGHKSVSWYQQVLGQGPQFIFQYYEKEERGRGNFPDRFSARQFPNYSSELNVNALLLGDSALYLCASSLEARGHSRGYTFGSGTRLTVV.

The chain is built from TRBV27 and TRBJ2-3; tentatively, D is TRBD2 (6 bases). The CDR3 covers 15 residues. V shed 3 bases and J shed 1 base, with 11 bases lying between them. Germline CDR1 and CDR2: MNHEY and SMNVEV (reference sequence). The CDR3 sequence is CASSFGGSRTDTQYF. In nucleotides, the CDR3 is TGTGCCAGCAGTTTCGGGGGATCCCGCACAGATACGCAGTATTTT.

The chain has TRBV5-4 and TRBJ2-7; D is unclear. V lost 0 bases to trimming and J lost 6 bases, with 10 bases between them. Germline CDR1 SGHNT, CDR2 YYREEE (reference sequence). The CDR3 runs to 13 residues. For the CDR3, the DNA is TGTGCCAGCAGCTTGGACGAGGTGAGCGAGCAGTACTTC. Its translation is CASSLDEVSEQYF. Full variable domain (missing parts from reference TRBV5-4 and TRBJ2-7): ETGVTQSPTHLIKTRGQQVTLRCSSQSGHNTVSWYQQALGQGPQFIFQYYREEENGRGNFPPRFSGLQFPNYSSELNVNALELDDSALYLCASSLDEVSEQYFGPGTRLTVT.

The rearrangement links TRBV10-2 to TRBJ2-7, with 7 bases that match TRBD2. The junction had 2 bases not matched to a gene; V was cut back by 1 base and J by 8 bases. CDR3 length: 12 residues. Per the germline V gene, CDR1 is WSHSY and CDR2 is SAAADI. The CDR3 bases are TGCGCCAGCAGTGAGTGGGGGGGACAGCAGTACTTC. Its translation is CASSEWGGQQYF.

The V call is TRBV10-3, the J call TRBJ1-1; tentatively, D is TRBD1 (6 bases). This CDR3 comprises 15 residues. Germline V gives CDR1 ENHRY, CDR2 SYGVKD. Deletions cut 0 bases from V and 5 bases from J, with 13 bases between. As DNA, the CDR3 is TGTGCCATCAGTGAGTCGGGGGGCGCAGGGACTGAAGCTTTCTTT. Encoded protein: CAISESGGAGTEAFF.

The CDR3 nucleotides read TGTGCCAGCAGCTTAAGTCGGGACAATGAGCAGTTCTTC. It is translated as CASSLSRDNEQFF. The V and J genes are TRBV11-2 and TRBJ2-1; D call uncertain. Trimming took 2 bases from V and 5 from J, leaving 7 bases between them. Germline assignment: CDR1 SGHAT and CDR2 FQNNGV. This CDR3 is 13 amino acids long.

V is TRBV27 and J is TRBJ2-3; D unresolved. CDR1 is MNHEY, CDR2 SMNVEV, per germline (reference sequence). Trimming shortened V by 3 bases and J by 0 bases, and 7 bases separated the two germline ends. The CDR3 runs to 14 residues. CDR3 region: CASSFGYSTDTQYF. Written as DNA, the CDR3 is TGTGCCAGCAGTTTCGGTTATAGCACAGATACGCAGTATTTT.

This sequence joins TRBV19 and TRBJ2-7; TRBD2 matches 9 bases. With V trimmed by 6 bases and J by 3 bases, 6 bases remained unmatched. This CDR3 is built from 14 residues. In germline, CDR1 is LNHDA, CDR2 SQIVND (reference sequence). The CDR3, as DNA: TGTGCCAGTAGCCTAGCGGGGCGTCTCTACGAGCAGTACTTC. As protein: CASSLAGRLYEQYF.

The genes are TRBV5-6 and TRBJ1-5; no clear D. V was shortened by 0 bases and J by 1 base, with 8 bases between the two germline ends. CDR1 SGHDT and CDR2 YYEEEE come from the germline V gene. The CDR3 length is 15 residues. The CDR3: CASSLGGNSNQPQHF. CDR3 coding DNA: TGTGCCAGCAGCTTGGGAGGGAACAGCAATCAGCCCCAGCATTTT.